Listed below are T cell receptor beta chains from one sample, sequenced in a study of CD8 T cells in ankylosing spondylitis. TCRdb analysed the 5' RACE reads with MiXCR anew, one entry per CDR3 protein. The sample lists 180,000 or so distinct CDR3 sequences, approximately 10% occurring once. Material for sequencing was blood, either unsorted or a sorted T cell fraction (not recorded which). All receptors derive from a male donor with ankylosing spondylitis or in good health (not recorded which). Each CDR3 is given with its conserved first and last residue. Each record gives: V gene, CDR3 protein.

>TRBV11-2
CASSLPRGIYNEQFF
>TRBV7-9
CASTHPRQGGEKLFF
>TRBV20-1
CSASEPGTPRTDTQYF
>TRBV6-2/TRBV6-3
CASSYLVSKASGELFF
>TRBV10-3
CAISESLELDEQYF
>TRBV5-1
CASSIDNSNTGELFF
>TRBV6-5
CASSYTRGYTEAFF
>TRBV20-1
CSARDRGGRSQPQHF
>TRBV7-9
CASSLGESYEQYF
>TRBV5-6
CASSPGLENIQYF
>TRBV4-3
CASSQDSSGTVCYGYTF
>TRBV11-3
CASATGGNSGNTIYF
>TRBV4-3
CASSQDQRGANEKLFF
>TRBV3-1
CASSPLDVSYEQYF
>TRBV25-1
CASRRTGQGGYTF
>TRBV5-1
CASSLEVDYGYTF